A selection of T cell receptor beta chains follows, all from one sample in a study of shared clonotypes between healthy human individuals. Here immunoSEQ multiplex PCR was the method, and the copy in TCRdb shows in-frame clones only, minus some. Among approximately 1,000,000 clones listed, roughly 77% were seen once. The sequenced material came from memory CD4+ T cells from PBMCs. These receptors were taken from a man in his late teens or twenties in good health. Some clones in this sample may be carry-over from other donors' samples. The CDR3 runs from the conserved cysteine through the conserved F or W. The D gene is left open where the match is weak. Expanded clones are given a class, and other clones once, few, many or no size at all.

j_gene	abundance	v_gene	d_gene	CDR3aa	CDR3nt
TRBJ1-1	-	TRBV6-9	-	CASSLAVGGAWNTEAFF	TGTGCCAGCAGTCTCGCCGTAGGAGGGGCATGGAACACTGAAGCTTTCTTT
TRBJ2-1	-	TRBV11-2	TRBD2	CASSSPLAGVRDEQFF	TGTGCCAGCAGCTCCCCCCTCGCGGGAGTGAGGGATGAGCAGTTCTTC
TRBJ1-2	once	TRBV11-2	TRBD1	CASSPGTGAYGYTF	TGTGCCAGCAGCCCCGGGACAGGTGCTTATGGCTACACCTTC
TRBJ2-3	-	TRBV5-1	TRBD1	CASSIGQGPDTQYF	TGCGCCAGCAGCATCGGACAGGGACCAGATACGCAGTATTTT
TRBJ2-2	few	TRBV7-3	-	CASSLNAGTGELFF	TGTGCCAGCAGCTTAAATGCGGGGACCGGGGAGCTGTTTTTT
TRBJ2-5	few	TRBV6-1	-	CASSEMAGETQYF	TGTGCCAGCAGTGAGATGGCGGGAGAGACCCAGTACTTC
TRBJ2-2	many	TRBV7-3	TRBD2	CASSPHPLGLAGPSLTGELFF	TGTGCCAGCAGCCCGCACCCATTAGGACTAGCGGGACCATCTCTTACCGGGGAGCTGTTTTTT
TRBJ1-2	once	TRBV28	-	CASSLLQNPGGYTF	TGTGCCAGCAGTTTACTTCAAAACCCCGGAGGCTACACCTTC
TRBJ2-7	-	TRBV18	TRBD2	CASSRGTSGTSEQYF	TGTGCCAGCTCACGGGGGACTAGCGGAACGTCGGAGCAGTACTTC
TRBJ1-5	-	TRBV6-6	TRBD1	CASSYSRTGANQPQHF	TGTGCCAGCAGTTACTCTAGAACAGGGGCCAATCAGCCCCAGCATTTT
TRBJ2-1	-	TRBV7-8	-	CASSPGRISYNEQFF	TGTGCCAGCAGCCCCGGGCGGATCTCCTACAATGAGCAGTTCTTC
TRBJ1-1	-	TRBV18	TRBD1	CASSPGTGEYTEAFF	TGTGCCAGCTCACCAGGGACAGGGGAGTACACTGAAGCTTTCTTT
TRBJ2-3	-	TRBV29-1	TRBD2	CSATGLAVSPDTQYF	TGCAGCGCCACGGGACTAGCGGTATCCCCAGATACGCAGTATTTT
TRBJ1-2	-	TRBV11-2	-	CASSPDIGGYTF	TGTGCCAGCAGCCCGGATATTGGGGGCTACACCTTC
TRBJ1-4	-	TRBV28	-	CASSLLAPTNEKLFF	TGTGCCAGCAGTTTACTGGCACCAACTAATGAAAAACTGTTTTTT
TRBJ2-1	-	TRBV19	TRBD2	CASSIFSGKAYNEQFF	TGTGCCAGTAGTATCTTTAGCGGGAAAGCCTACAATGAGCAGTTCTTC
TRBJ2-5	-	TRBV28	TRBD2	CASSLGGTLETQYF	TGTGCCAGCAGTTTGGGAGGGACGTTAGAGACCCAGTACTTC
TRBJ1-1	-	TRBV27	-	CASSLGVGDTEAFF	TGTGCCAGCAGTTTGGGGGTGGGCGACACTGAAGCTTTCTTT
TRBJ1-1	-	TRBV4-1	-	CASSQGPNTEAFF	TGCGCCAGCAGCCAAGGGCCCAACACTGAAGCTTTCTTT
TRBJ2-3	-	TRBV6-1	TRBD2	CASSAASGVPSTDTQYF	TGTGCCAGCAGTGCCGCTAGCGGAGTCCCTAGCACAGATACGCAGTATTTT
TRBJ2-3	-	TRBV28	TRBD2	CASSGGLAGGTRTDTQYF	TGTGCCAGCAGTGGGGGACTAGCGGGAGGAACTCGCACAGATACGCAGTATTTT
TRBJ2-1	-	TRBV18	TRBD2	CASSPSGTYNEQFF	TGTGCCAGCTCACCTAGCGGGACCTACAATGAGCAGTTCTTC
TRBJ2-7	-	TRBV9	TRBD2	CASSVGLAGGNDEQYF	TGTGCCAGCAGTGTAGGCCTAGCGGGAGGTAACGACGAGCAGTACTTC